This is a list of T cell receptor beta chains from one sample in a study of cytomegalovirus exposure and HLA in healthy donors. Using immunoSEQ multiplex PCR, the repertoire was profiled, and TCRdb retains in-frame clones only, with some absent. The sample has 200,000 to 250,000 clones, around 76% seen once. The sample comprised PBMCs. The receptors were sampled from a man between 18 and 29 years old in good health and CMV-seronegative. CDR3s include the opening cysteine and the closing phenylalanine or tryptophan. A D gene is named only where the DNA matches it firmly. Clone size is shown for a subset of rows, as once, few, many or a class of expanded clone.

V gene	clone size	J gene	D gene	CDR3 DNA	CDR3 protein
TRBV7-9	-	TRBJ1-1	-	TGTGCCAGCAGGTTCACAGTGGATGACACTGAAGCTTTCTTT	CASRFTVDDTEAFF
TRBV6-1	-	TRBJ2-1	TRBD2	TGTGCCAGCACTCGACTAGCGGGAGGGAATGAGCAGTTCTTC	CASTRLAGGNEQFF
TRBV27	few	TRBJ2-1	TRBD2	TGTGCCAGCAGTTTACGAAGCGGGGGGGCTGGAAGTAACAATGAGCAGTTCTTC	CASSLRSGGAGSNNEQFF
TRBV11-1	once	TRBJ1-2	-	TGTGCCAGCAGCTTATTACAGAGCTATGGCTACACCTTC	CASSLLQSYGYTF
TRBV6-5	-	TRBJ2-7	TRBD1	TGTGCCAGCAGTTACCTCAGTCGGGACAGAGCCTACGAGCAGTACTTC	CASSYLSRDRAYEQYF
TRBV13	-	TRBJ2-5	-	TGTGCCAGCAGCTACACTCCGGGGGTAGGAGAGACCCAGTACTTC	CASSYTPGVGETQYF
TRBV28	-	TRBJ1-5	TRBD1	TGTGCCAGCAGTCAGGACAGGGCTGGCAATCAGCCCCAGCATTTT	CASSQDRAGNQPQHF
TRBV2	-	TRBJ2-4	-	TGTGCCAGCAGTGAAGCGCGGGGCCTAGCCAAAAACATTCAGTACTTC	CASSEARGLAKNIQYF
TRBV18	once	TRBJ2-7	-	TGTGCCAGCTCCCCCGGGACAAATACCTACGAGCAGTACTTC	CASSPGTNTYEQYF
TRBV5-8	few	TRBJ2-5	-	TGTGCCAGCAGCCTGGACACGGGAGAGACCCAGTACTTC	CASSLDTGETQYF
TRBV5-6	-	TRBJ1-3	-	TGTGCCAGCAGCTTGATACAGGAGAGAAACACCATATATTTT	CASSLIQERNTIYF
TRBV15	few	TRBJ2-7	TRBD2	TGTGCCACCAGCAGAGATCTTCTAGCGGGAGGCGAGCAGTACTTC	CATSRDLLAGGEQYF
TRBV7-9	-	TRBJ2-3	-	TGTGCCAGCAGCTTCCAGGGTAGCACAGATACGCAGTATTTT	CASSFQGSTDTQYF
TRBV6-5	once	TRBJ2-2	TRBD1	TGTGCCAGCAGTTTTAGACAGGGCCTCACCGGGGAGCTGTTTTTT	CASSFRQGLTGELFF
TRBV6-5	few	TRBJ1-1	TRBD1	TGTGCCAGCAGTTACTCGGGGGACAGAGAAGCTTTCTTT	CASSYSGDREAFF
TRBV28	-	TRBJ1-5	-	TGTGCCAGCAGTTTATTGGGGCCCTCGCCCCAGCATTTT	CASSLLGPSPQHF
TRBV10-1	-	TRBJ1-2	TRBD1	TGCGCCAGCAGCCCGACAGGGAATCATGGCTACACCTTC	CASSPTGNHGYTF
TRBV5-1	-	TRBJ2-1	-	TGCGCCAGCAGCTTGGACCATAGCTCCTACAATGAGCAGTTCTTC	CASSLDHSSYNEQFF
TRBV2	-	TRBJ2-2	TRBD2	TGTGCCAGCAGTGAATCTGATAGCGGGCCAACGAACACCGGGGAGCTGTTTTTT	CASSESDSGPTNTGELFF
TRBV5-1	few	TRBJ2-1	-	TGCGCCAGCAGCTTAAGTGCGGGCCTATACAATGAGCAGTTCTTC	CASSLSAGLYNEQFF
TRBV6-1	-	TRBJ2-1	TRBD2	TGTGCCAGCAGTGAAGCTAACCTAGCGGGAGGGTTATACAATGAGCAGTTCTTC	CASSEANLAGGLYNEQFF
TRBV2	-	TRBJ2-3	-	TGTGCCAGCAGCTCGACTAGTAGCACAGATACGCAGTATTTT	CASSSTSSTDTQYF
TRBV7-2	-	TRBJ2-7	-	TGTGCCAGCAGCTTAGTAGCGGAGAGCTACGAGCAGTACTTC	CASSLVAESYEQYF
TRBV13	-	TRBJ2-3	TRBD2	TGTGCCAGCAGCCGCCGACTAGCGGGTCGAACAGATACGCAGTATTTT	CASSRRLAGRTDTQYF
TRBV27	once	TRBJ1-5	-	TGTGCCAGCAGTTTAGGGCAGGGATCTCAGCCCCAGCATTTT	CASSLGQGSQPQHF
TRBV7-9	-	TRBJ1-1	-	TGTGCCAGCAGCTTTTTCGGTAACACTGAAGCTTTCTTT	CASSFFGNTEAFF